Below are 5 T cell receptor beta chains sequenced from a single sample in a study of blood T cell repertoires in COVID-19. Some clones are missing from TCRdb's copy, which holds only in-frame ones; the method was immunoSEQ multiplex PCR. The sample carries about 110,000 clones, approximately 80% recorded once. Input material: peripheral blood. Every receptor here comes from a woman in her fifties or sixties with acute or convalescent COVID-19.

V gene TRBV27 combines with J gene TRBJ1-2; tentatively, D is TRBD1 (6 bases). V dropped 2 bases and J dropped 4 bases, with 11 bases sitting between them. CDR1 is MNHEY, CDR2 SMNVEV, per germline (reference sequence). The CDR3 spans 14 residues. The CDR3 DNA reads TGTGCCAGCAGTTTAGGGGGCCTTCCCTATGGCTACACCTTC. This gives the protein CASSLGGLPYGYTF.

The CDR3 loop is CASSLSIVETQYF. CDR3 nucleotide sequence: TGCGCCAGCAGCTTGTCAATTGTGGAGACCCAGTACTTC. The rearrangement links TRBV5-1 to TRBJ2-5, with D hard to call. CDR1 is SGHRS, CDR2 YFSETQ, per germline. This CDR3 comprises 13 residues. Trimming pared 1 base from V and 5 bases from J, leaving 9 bases between.

The chain uses TRBV6-4 and TRBJ2-4, with TRBD2 as a possible D gene (5 bases). V gave up 3 bases and J gave up 7 bases, with 13 bases separating them. Germline CDR1 is MRHNA and CDR2 is SNTAGT. This CDR3 is 14 amino acids long. CDR3 loop: CASSDRGAHNIQYF. The CDR3 DNA reads TGTGCCAGCAGTGATCGGGGAGCCCACAACATTCAGTACTTC.

The chain uses TRBV7-2 and TRBJ1-6; D not resolved. The V end was cut by 0 bases, the J end by 4 bases, with 13 bases between. There are 17 residues in the CDR3. Germline V gives CDR1 SGHTA, CDR2 FQGNSA. The CDR3 coding sequence is TGTGCCAGCAGCTTAGCGAGCGGAGAGGTTTATAATTCACCCCTCCACTTT. This sequence encodes CASSLASGEVYNSPLHF.

The chain recombines TRBV7-6 with TRBJ2-1; 10 bases match TRBD2. CDR1 is SGHVS and CDR2 is FNYEAQ in the germline V gene. With 5 bases clipped from V and 4 bases from J, the junction kept 11 bases outside the gene matches. This CDR3 has 17 residues. This CDR3 reads CASSDQARTSGYNEQFF. Here the CDR3 DNA reads TGTGCCAGCAGCGATCAGGCTAGGACTAGCGGTTACAATGAGCAGTTCTTC.